The 24 T cell receptor beta chains below come from one sample, sequenced in a study of blood T cell repertoires in COVID-19. Clones were read by immunoSEQ multiplex PCR, and TCRdb kept only the in-frame ones, dropping some. This table holds about 200,000 clones, roughly 80% found once. What was sequenced was peripheral blood. The source of these receptors is a man aged 60 to 75 with acute or convalescent COVID-19.

The genes are TRBV19 and TRBJ2-7; the D is unclear. V lost 5 bases and J lost 4, with 12 bases in between. Germline V CDR1 and CDR2: LNHDA, SQIVND (reference sequence). The CDR3 contains 13 residues. CDR3 sequence reads: CASSRVSGYEQYF. CDR3 bases: TGTGCCAGTAGTCGGGTGTCTGGATACGAGCAGTACTTC. Full variable domain (rest looked up from reference TRBV19 and TRBJ2-7): DGGITQSPKYLFRKEGQNVTLSCEQNLNHDAMYWYRQDPGQGLRLIYYSQIVNDFQKGDIAEGYSVSREKKESFPLTVTSAQKNPTAFYLCASSRVSGYEQYFGPGTRLTVT.

The chain is built from TRBV5-1 and TRBJ2-5; 7 positions agree with TRBD2. CDR1 and CDR2 (germline): SGHRS, YFSETQ. The CDR3 is 17 residues long. Unmatched junction bases numbered 13, after V lost 0 bases and J lost 5 bases. The CDR3 here is CASSLAKAGPRGETQYF. The DNA for the CDR3 is TGCGCCAGCAGCTTGGCAAAAGCGGGGCCCCGCGGTGAGACCCAGTACTTC.

The rearrangement joins TRBV5-6 to TRBJ1-2, with D perhaps TRBD1 (5 bases). The CDR3 extends over 15 amino acids. Germline lookup yields CDR1 SGHDT and CDR2 YYEEEE. The V gene lost 3 bases and the J gene lost 0 bases, with 12 bases spanning the gap. In DNA, the CDR3 is TGTGCCAGCAGCTCCCAGGGAGGAGCTAACTATGGCTACACCTTC. It is translated as CASSSQGGANYGYTF.

V and J are TRBV12-3 or TRBV12-4 and TRBJ2-1, with D uncertain. This CDR3 comprises 12 residues. The V end lost 7 bases, the J end lost 4 bases, and 8 bases lay between the germline ends. The CDR3 DNA follows: TGTGCCAGCACCCGACAATACAATGAGCAGTTCTTC. It codes for CASTRQYNEQFF.

Only a few counts were recorded for this clone. The chain is built from TRBV19 and TRBJ1-5; D gene uncertain. The V gene's germline CDR1 is LNHDA and CDR2 SQIVND (reference sequence). The CDR3 has 15 amino acids. Trimming took off 8 bases at V and 5 bases at J, with 19 bases between the two ends. In DNA, the CDR3 is TGTGCCAGTCGAAATGATGGTCGGGGTTATCAGCCCCAGCATTTT. It yields the protein CASRNDGRGYQPQHF.

The V and J genes are TRBV27 and TRBJ1-3, with 9 positions matching TRBD1. CDR3 size: 18 residues. Germline V gene sequence: CDR1 MNHEY, CDR2 SMNVEV (reference sequence). The trim removed 3 bases at V and 2 bases at J, leaving 11 bases unmatched. The CDR3, as DNA: TGTGCCAGCAGTTTGAGGGGACAGGGTCGGAAAGCTGGAAACACCATATATTTT. Its translation: CASSLRGQGRKAGNTIYF.

V and J are TRBV6-6 and TRBJ1-5; D remains unclear. V lost 3 bases, J lost 5 bases, and 11 bases lay in between. The germline gives CDR1 MNHNY, CDR2 SVGAGI (reference sequence). This CDR3 spans 14 amino acids. The DNA for the CDR3 is TGTGCCAGCAGTTATTTGGCAGGTGATCAGCCCCAGCATTTT. It specifies CASSYLAGDQPQHF.

The rearrangement links TRBV6-1 to TRBJ1-2; no clear D gene. The CDR3 covers 14 residues. The germline V and J ends were trimmed by 0 bases and 4 bases, with 9 bases remaining between them. Germline V CDR1 and CDR2: MNHNS, SASEGT. CDR3: CASSEAAVGYGYTF. CDR3 coding DNA: TGTGCCAGCAGTGAAGCGGCGGTTGGCTATGGCTACACCTTC.

The genes are TRBV9 and TRBJ2-1, with 10 bases lining up with TRBD2. Per germline, CDR1 SGDLS and CDR2 YYNGEE. The CDR3 runs 15 residues. After removal of 2 bases from V and 4 bases from J, the junction contained 3 bases not matched to a gene. The CDR3 DNA reads as TGTGCCAGCAGCGTTAGCGGGGGGCCTTACAATGAGCAGTTCTTC. Translated, it gives CASSVSGGPYNEQFF.

The chain uses TRBV7-2 and TRBJ1-6, with 8 bases fitting TRBD1. Trimming cost V 1 base and J 10 bases; bases outside gene matches: 12. The CDR3 covers 17 residues. The germline CDR1 and CDR2 sequences are SGHTA and FQGNSA. CDR3 region: CASSLGPGTGSGSPLHF. CDR3 coding DNA: TGTGCCAGCAGCTTAGGCCCCGGGACAGGCAGCGGCTCACCCCTCCACTTT.

The sample holds one count of this clone. The CDR3 nucleotides are TGCAGCGTTGGAGAGGGGGGTTCTCTCTCACCCCTCCACTTT. Translating it yields CSVGEGGSLSPLHF. This chain links TRBV29-1 with TRBJ1-6, with a weak D call TRBD1 (6 bases). CDR1 and CDR2 from the germline V gene are SQVTM and ANQGSEA. There are 14 residues in the CDR3. Trimming pared 4 bases from V and 10 bases from J, leaving 17 bases between.

This chain links TRBV11-3 with TRBJ2-1; D possibly corresponds to TRBD2 (5 bases). CDR1 is SGHNT, CDR2 YENEEA, per germline. V shed 1 base and J shed 8 bases, with 9 bases lying between them. This CDR3 has 13 amino acids. CDR3 loop: CASSLAWGDEQFF. The DNA of the CDR3 is TGTGCCAGCAGCTTAGCCTGGGGAGATGAGCAGTTCTTC.

V is TRBV27 and J is TRBJ2-2; D call uncertain. Germline CDR1 reads MNHEY; CDR2 reads SMNVEV (reference sequence). The V and J ends lost 3 bases and 0 bases respectively, with 5 bases between them. The CDR3 covers 14 residues. The CDR3 DNA is TGTGCCAGCAGTTTCGACTCGAACACCGGGGAGCTGTTTTTT. This codes for CASSFDSNTGELFF.

This chain connects TRBV7-8 to TRBJ1-5, with 9 bases that match TRBD1. The V and J ends lost 4 bases and 9 bases, in that order; junction bases with no gene match: 13. Germline V CDR1 and CDR2: SGHVS, FQNEAQ. This CDR3 has 16 amino acids. In nucleotides, the CDR3 is TGTGCCAGCAGCTCCCCCGGGACAGGGCAGACCCGGCCCCAGCATTTT. This sequence encodes CASSSPGTGQTRPQHF.

This chain links TRBV20-1 with TRBJ2-7; D is ambiguous. This CDR3 contains 11 residues. V was pared by 3 bases and J by 3 bases, with 6 bases between. Germline values: CDR1 DFQATT, CDR2 SNEGSKA (reference sequence). DNA for the CDR3: TGCAGTGCTAGGGAGAACTACGAGCAGTACTTC. Amino acid sequence: CSARENYEQYF.

This chain uses TRBV20-1 with TRBJ1-2; D ambiguous. This CDR3 is 10 amino acids long. V gave up 7 bases and J gave up 7 bases, with 10 bases separating them. Germline CDR1 DFQATT, CDR2 SNEGSKA (reference sequence). The CDR3 sequence is CSVVYGGYTF. Here the CDR3 DNA reads TGCAGTGTAGTCTACGGTGGCTACACCTTC.

V gene TRBV5-1 combines with J gene TRBJ2-1; 13 nucleotides align to TRBD2. Germline V gene sequence: CDR1 SGHRS, CDR2 YFSETQ. Trimming removed 5 bases from V and 4 bases from J; junction bases left unmatched: 3. The CDR3 has 15 amino acids. Here the CDR3 reads CASRLAGGIYNEQFF. DNA of the CDR3: TGCGCCAGCAGACTAGCGGGAGGGATTTACAATGAGCAGTTCTTC.

The rearrangement uses TRBV6-5 and TRBJ1-1; the D is unclear. Germline V gene data show CDR1 as MNHEY and CDR2 as SVGAGI. This CDR3 has 14 amino acids. Trimming removed 7 bases from V and 0 bases from J, with 12 bases in between. The CDR3 DNA sequence: TGTGCCAGCATTAAGTCCCACATGAACACTGAAGCTTTCTTT. Translation: CASIKSHMNTEAFF.

The chain employs TRBV6-5 and TRBJ2-4; 9 bases map to TRBD1. Germline V CDR1 and CDR2: MNHEY, SVGAGI. There are 14 residues in the CDR3. Trimming at V came to 5 bases and at J to 6 bases, leaving 5 bases not matched to a gene. CDR3 DNA: TGTGCCAGCAGTACAGGGGGCGCTTCAAACATTCAGTACTTC. Its translation: CASSTGGASNIQYF.

This sequence joins TRBV9 and TRBJ2-1; 14 nucleotides agree with TRBD2. The germline V gene has CDR1 SGDLS and CDR2 YYNGEE. V lost 0 bases, J lost 8 bases, and 4 bases stayed unmatched. The CDR3 runs to 16 residues. CDR3 in amino acids: CASSVAGTSGSYEQFF. Written as DNA, the CDR3 is TGTGCCAGCAGCGTAGCCGGGACTAGCGGGAGTTATGAGCAGTTCTTC.

The V and J genes are TRBV7-9 and TRBJ2-5; tentative D call: TRBD1 (5 bases). Trimming removed 5 bases from V and 4 bases from J, with 14 bases in between. CDR3 length equals 14 residues. Germline CDR1 and CDR2: SEHNR and FQNEAQ (reference sequence). CDR3 sequence reads: CASSRQGFLETQYF. As DNA, the CDR3 is TGTGCCAGCAGCCGCCAGGGTTTCTTAGAGACCCAGTACTTC.

This clone was seen only a few times. The V gene is TRBV6-5, the J gene TRBJ1-3, with D tentatively TRBD1 (5 bases). This CDR3 spans 14 amino acids. The V end was cut by 5 bases, the J end by 6 bases, with 14 bases between. The V gene's germline CDR1 is MNHEY and CDR2 SVGAGI. The CDR3 sequence: CASSTGTLANTIYF. CDR3 in DNA: TGTGCCAGCAGTACAGGAACTCTGGCAAACACCATATATTTT.

J is TRBJ2-7 and V is TRBV7-9; TRBD1 might be the D (6 bases). The germline V gene encodes CDR1 SEHNR and CDR2 FQNEAQ (reference sequence). The V gene lost 1 base and the J gene lost 4 bases, with 11 bases spanning the gap. The CDR3 length is 14 residues. CDR3 in DNA: TGTGCCAGCAGCTTAGGTGGGACAAGGTACGAGCAGTACTTC. Amino acids: CASSLGGTRYEQYF.

J is TRBJ1-1 and V is TRBV18; D ambiguous. V lost 2 bases and J 4 bases, leaving 17 bases between the germline ends. Germline V gives CDR1 KGHSH, CDR2 LQKENI. CDR3 length equals 16 residues. CDR3 nucleotide sequence: TGTGCCAGCTCACCATCGAATTACGCGGTGGGCACTGAAGCTTTCTTT. Protein product: CASSPSNYAVGTEAFF.